Listed here are 20 T cell receptor beta chains from one sample, sequenced in a study of T-cell reconstitution after alpha-beta-depleted transplantation in children. TCRbeta library preparation incorporated unique molecular identifiers. TCRdb independently ran MiXCR on the PCR reads; one entry per CDR3 protein. The table shows 500,000 to 650,000 distinct CDR3 sequences, with 11% occurring only once. The sequencing here drew on PBMCs, mostly from graft donor cells, taken 180 days after TCRalphabeta/CD19-depleted stem cell transplant. The source of these receptors is a female patient aged 2 to 10 who had a stem cell transplant for aplastic anemia, so the T cells may come from the graft donor.

This clonotype was picked up many times. The chain recombines TRBV7-2 with TRBJ2-3, with 8 bases fitting TRBD2. After removal of 5 bases from V and 2 bases from J, the junction contained 9 bases not matched to a gene. The CDR3 is 16 residues long. The germline V gene has CDR1 SGHTA and CDR2 FQGNSA. In DNA, the CDR3 is TGTGCCAGCAGCCCCCTATCGGGAGGGAACACAGATACGCAGTATTTT. Translation gives CASSPLSGGNTDTQYF. Drawing the rest from reference TRBV7-2 and TRBJ2-3, the complete variable domain is GAGVSQSPSNKVTEKGKDVELRCDPISGHTALYWYRQSLGQGLEFLIYFQGNSAPDKSGLPSDRFSAERTGGSVSTLTIQRTQQEDSAVYLCASSPLSGGNTDTQYFGPGTRLTVL.

This chain connects TRBV4-2 to TRBJ2-3, with TRBD2 identical over 9 bases. Unmatched junction bases numbered 8, after V lost 1 base and J lost 6 bases. Germline V gives CDR1 LGHNA, CDR2 YNFKEQ. The CDR3 spans 16 residues. The CDR3: CASSQVAQREVDTQYF. The CDR3 DNA reads TGTGCCAGCAGCCAAGTCGCCCAGCGGGAGGTCGATACGCAGTATTTT.

This clonotype was detected ten times or more. DNA for the CDR3: TGCGCCAGCAGCGAGGGACTAGCGGGGATAGATGAGCAGTTCTTC. As protein: CASSEGLAGIDEQFF. The chain joins TRBV5-1 to TRBJ2-1; 13 bases match TRBD2. Losses at the gene ends were 4 bases for V and 8 bases for J; bases not matched to a gene: 6. CDR1 SGHRS and CDR2 YFSETQ come from the germline V gene. The CDR3 is 15 amino acids.

This clonotype was counted a few times. J is TRBJ1-2 and V is TRBV6-2 or TRBV6-3; the match to TRBD1 covers 8 bases. Germline V gene sequence: CDR1 MNHEY, CDR2 SVGEGT. V lost 4 bases, J lost 8 bases, and 18 bases stayed unmatched. The CDR3 is made up of 17 amino acids. The CDR3 region has the DNA TGTGCCAGCAGTTCCTTAGCCGGACAGGGTTTTTCTCACGGCTACACCTTC. It is translated as CASSSLAGQGFSHGYTF.

The chain carries TRBV7-8 and TRBJ2-3; D is ambiguous. The CDR3 loop spans 15 amino acids. Trimming took off 5 bases at V and 6 bases at J, with 18 bases between the two ends. Germline assignment: CDR1 SGHVS and CDR2 FQNEAQ. In nucleotides, the CDR3 is TGTGCCAGCAGCGCCTCATGGACCCTCGACGATACGCAGTATTTT. Translation: CASSASWTLDDTQYF.

The chain couples TRBV6-1 to TRBJ1-2, with TRBD1 matching 9 bases. V was pared by 5 bases and J by 3 bases, with 4 bases of the junction left unmatched. Germline V gives CDR1 MNHNS, CDR2 SASEGT. The CDR3 has 14 amino acids. The CDR3 spells CASSMTGGDYGYTF. The CDR3 DNA is TGTGCCAGCAGTATGACAGGGGGAGACTATGGCTACACCTTC.

This clonotype occurred once. The chain employs TRBV6-1 and TRBJ2-7; TRBD1 matches 8 bases. Germline CDR1 is MNHNS and CDR2 is SASEGT. V was clipped by 6 bases and J by 0 bases; unmatched bases: 4. This CDR3 has 14 residues. The CDR3 here is CASRAGGYSYEQYF. The CDR3, as DNA: TGTGCCAGCAGAGCAGGGGGCTACTCCTACGAGCAGTACTTC.

The CDR3 sequence is CASSEVSYEQYF. The CDR3 DNA reads as TGTGCCAGCAGTGAAGTGAGTTACGAGCAGTACTTC. The V gene is TRBV6-1, the J gene TRBJ2-7; unclear D gene. This CDR3 has 12 residues. Trimming took 1 base from V and 4 from J, leaving 5 bases between them. Germline V gene lookup returns CDR1 MNHNS and CDR2 SASEGT.

This clonotype was counted between two and nine times. The chain joins TRBV15 to TRBJ2-1; D uncertain. Germline values: CDR1 LNHNV, CDR2 YYDKDF (reference sequence). CDR3 length: 13 residues. Trimming cost V 4 bases and J 11 bases, with 15 bases left between them. CDR3 in amino acids: CATSKGLPGQQFF. The DNA of the CDR3 is TGTGCCACCAGCAAAGGCCTCCCGGGTCAGCAGTTCTTC.

The chain links TRBV13 to TRBJ2-7; D gene unclear. The V and J ends lost 0 bases and 4 bases respectively, with 10 bases between them. The CDR3 consists of 14 residues. Germline CDR1 reads PRHDT; CDR2 reads FYEKMQ (reference sequence). The CDR3 sequence is CASSLGLGIYEQYF. The CDR3 DNA is TGTGCCAGCAGCTTAGGGTTAGGAATTTACGAGCAGTACTTC.

V is TRBV7-7 and J is TRBJ2-2; D not certain. Deletions cut 2 bases from V and 7 bases from J, with 20 bases between. Per the germline V gene, CDR1 is SSHAT and CDR2 is FNYEAQ (reference sequence). The CDR3 consists of 17 residues. The CDR3 DNA sequence: TGTGCCAGCAGCTTATATCCGGAGACGTTCCCAGGCGGGGAGCTGTTTTTT. Protein: CASSLYPETFPGGELFF.

This clonotype was observed a handful of times. The V call is TRBV6-1, the J call TRBJ2-2, with a weak D call TRBD2 (5 bases). Trimming cost V 3 bases and J 2 bases, with 13 bases left between them. CDR3 length: 16 residues. Germline V gene sequence: CDR1 MNHNS, CDR2 SASEGT. The CDR3 DNA is TGTGCCAGCAGTGACCGTATTAGCGCTAACACCGGGGAGCTGTTTTTT. It codes for CASSDRISANTGELFF.

The V and J genes are TRBV19 and TRBJ2-5; 8 positions agree with TRBD2. The V and J ends lost 9 bases and 5 bases, in that order; junction bases with no gene match: 11. The length of the CDR3 is 14 residues. The germline V gene has CDR1 LNHDA and CDR2 SQIVND (reference sequence). CDR3 coding DNA: TGTGCCAGGTGGCCCCGGGCTAGCGGGGAGACCCAGTACTTC. It yields the protein CARWPRASGETQYF.

This clonotype was counted only a few times. This chain connects TRBV5-1 to TRBJ2-5, with 7 bases aligning to TRBD2. V was clipped by 4 bases and J by 4 bases; unmatched bases: 4. The CDR3 has 13 amino acids. Germline CDR1 reads SGHRS; CDR2 reads YFSETQ. The CDR3 nucleotides are TGCGCCAGCAGCGGGGGGGTAATAGAGACCCAGTACTTC. Its translation is CASSGGVIETQYF.

In this sample, this clonotype turned up a few times. The chain carries TRBV7-6 and TRBJ2-1; D uncertain. Germline lookup yields CDR1 SGHVS and CDR2 FNYEAQ. V dropped 5 bases and J dropped 8 bases, with 19 bases sitting between them. The CDR3 is 15 residues long. CDR3 in amino acids: CASSLSGRYRYEQFF. Here the CDR3 DNA reads TGTGCCAGCAGCCTTTCCGGCAGATACCGGTATGAGCAGTTCTTC.

A few counts support this clonotype. V usage is TRBV2 and J usage is TRBJ2-1, with TRBD2 matching 14 bases. CDR1 SNHLY and CDR2 FYNNEI come from the germline V gene. CDR3 size: 15 residues. The V and J ends lost 6 bases and 5 bases, in that order; junction bases with no gene match: 3. CDR3 sequence reads: CASRGTSGSDNEQFF. The CDR3 DNA follows: TGTGCCAGCAGAGGGACTAGCGGGAGTGACAATGAGCAGTTCTTC.

About this clonotype itself: At one boundary the junction diverges from the germline segment, which might be a read error. The chain links TRBV7-9 to TRBJ1-2; D gene uncertain. CDR3 size: 12 residues. Germline CDR1 is SEHNR and CDR2 is FQNEAQ (reference sequence). CDR3 loop: CASSLTAGGPVF. CDR3 in DNA: TGTGCCAGCAGCTTAACCGCAGGAGGCCCAGTCTTC.

This clonotype was seen at least ten times. The V call is TRBV28, the J call TRBJ2-6; D possibly uses TRBD1 or TRBD2 (5 bases each). The CDR3 runs to 20 residues. Germline V gene lookup returns CDR1 MDHEN and CDR2 SYDVKM. V dropped 3 bases and J dropped 0 bases, with 21 bases sitting between them. The CDR3 protein is CASSFPGIEGLPSGANVLTF. For the CDR3, the DNA is TGTGCCAGCAGTTTTCCGGGAATTGAGGGGTTGCCCTCTGGGGCCAACGTCCTGACTTTC.

The CDR3 DNA reads as TGTGCCAGCAGCCCCCATGGAAGGGAGAGCAATGAGCAGTTCTTC. It is translated as CASSPHGRESNEQFF. The rearrangement joins TRBV9 to TRBJ2-1, with D possibly being TRBD2 (5 bases). Trimming removed 4 bases at V and 6 bases at J, with 17 bases between. Germline V gene sequence: CDR1 SGDLS, CDR2 YYNGEE. The CDR3 has 15 residues. The whole variable domain, filled in from reference TRBV9 and TRBJ2-1, reads DSGVTQTPKHLITATGQRVTLRCSPRSGDLSVYWYQQSLDQGLQFLIQYYNGEERAKGNILERFSAQQFPDLHSELNLSSLELGDSALYFCASSPHGRESNEQFFGPGTRLTVL.

This clonotype was detected many times. V usage is TRBV29-1 and J usage is TRBJ2-3, with 11 bases matching TRBD1. Looked up from germline, CDR1 is SQVTM and CDR2 is ANQGSEA. The ends lost 1 base at V and 0 bases at J; junction bases unmatched: 6. The CDR3 spans 17 residues. CDR3 sequence reads: CSVEGTGGKLSTDTQYF. In nucleotides, the CDR3 is TGCAGCGTTGAAGGGACAGGGGGCAAGTTGAGCACAGATACGCAGTATTTT.